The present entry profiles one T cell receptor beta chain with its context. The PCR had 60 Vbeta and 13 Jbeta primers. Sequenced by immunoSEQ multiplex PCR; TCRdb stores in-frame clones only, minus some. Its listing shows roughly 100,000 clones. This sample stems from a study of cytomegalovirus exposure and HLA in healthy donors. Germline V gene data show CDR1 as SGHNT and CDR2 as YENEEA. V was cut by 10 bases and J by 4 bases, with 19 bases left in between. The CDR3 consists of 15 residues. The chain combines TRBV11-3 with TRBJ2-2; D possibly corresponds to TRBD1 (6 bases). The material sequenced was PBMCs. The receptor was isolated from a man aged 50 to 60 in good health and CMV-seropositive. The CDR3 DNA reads TGTGCCACCCGTAGCACAGGGAAATCCACCGGGGAGCTGTTTTTT. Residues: CATRSTGKSTGELFF.